This T cell receptor (beta chain) is drawn from a study of shared clonotypes between healthy human individuals. Across the whole study: Aged between 18 and 49, the donors were a couple of women and three men. Three CD4 naive, three CD4 memory, two CD8 naive and one CD8 memory plate were used per donor.

V dropped 2 bases and J dropped 9 bases, with 11 bases sitting between them. Germline V lookup: CDR1 SEHNR, CDR2 FQNEAQ (reference sequence). This CDR3 region has 13 residues. Each cell subset's genomic DNA was divided evenly among several immunoSEQ plates. TCRdb keeps only in-frame clones here, not all; method: immunoSEQ multiplex PCR. The sample carries some 1.4 million clones, roughly 96% recorded once. The sample consisted of naive CD4+ T cells sorted from blood. Noted subset: CD45RA+ positively selected. The TCR originated in a man aged 25-40 years in good health. This chain connects TRBV7-9 to TRBJ2-1; D is ambiguous. The CDR3 nucleotides are TGTGCCAGCAGCTTATTGTCCCGCGGTGAGCAGTTCTTC. Its protein is CASSLLSRGEQFF.